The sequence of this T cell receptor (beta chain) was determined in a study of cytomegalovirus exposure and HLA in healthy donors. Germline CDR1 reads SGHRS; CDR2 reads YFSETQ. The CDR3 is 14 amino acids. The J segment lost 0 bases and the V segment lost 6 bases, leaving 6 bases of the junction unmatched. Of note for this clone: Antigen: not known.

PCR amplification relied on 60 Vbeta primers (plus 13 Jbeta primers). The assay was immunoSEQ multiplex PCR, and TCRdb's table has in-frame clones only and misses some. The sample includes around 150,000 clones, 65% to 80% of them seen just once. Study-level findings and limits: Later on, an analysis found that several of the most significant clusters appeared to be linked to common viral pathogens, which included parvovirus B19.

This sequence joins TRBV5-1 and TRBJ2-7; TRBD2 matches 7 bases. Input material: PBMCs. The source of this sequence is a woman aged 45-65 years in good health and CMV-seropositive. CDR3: CASNLGGGSYEQYF. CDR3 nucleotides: TGCGCCAGCAACCTGGGGGGGGGCTCCTACGAGCAGTACTTC.